The 20 T cell receptor beta chains below come from one sample, sequenced in a study of technical replicates of blood from several donors. Assay: immunoSEQ multiplex PCR; the TCRdb copy retains only in-frame clones and omits some. The table includes approximately 79,000 clones, 96% detected once. The source material was T cells isolated from PBMCs. The receptors derive from a human donor in good health.

CDR3 amino acids: CASSPSGGGQRTDTQYF. CDR3 DNA sequence: TGTGCCAGCAGCCCCTCGGGTGGGGGACAGCGCACAGATACGCAGTATTTT. The V call is TRBV9, the J call TRBJ2-3; TRBD1 aligns across 7 bases. Per germline, CDR1 SGDLS and CDR2 YYNGEE. The CDR3 is made up of 17 amino acids. Trimming at V came to 4 bases and at J to 1 base, leaving 12 bases not matched to a gene.

The chain employs TRBV19 and TRBJ1-2; no firm D call. V was shortened by 6 bases and J by 7 bases, with 15 bases between the two germline ends. CDR3 size: 13 residues. Per the germline V gene, CDR1 is LNHDA and CDR2 is SQIVND (reference sequence). This CDR3 is CASRSNMYGGYTF. CDR3 DNA: TGTGCCAGTAGGAGCAATATGTACGGTGGCTACACCTTC.

The chain carries TRBV9 and TRBJ2-3; 12 bases line up with TRBD2. V shed 4 bases, J shed 2 bases, and the junction held 5 bases outside the gene matches. The CDR3 contains 16 residues. The germline CDR1 and CDR2 sequences are SGDLS and YYNGEE. CDR3 sequence: CASSTGLAGLTDTQYF. The CDR3, as DNA: TGTGCCAGCAGCACCGGACTAGCGGGACTCACAGATACGCAGTATTTT.

The CDR3 region has the DNA TGTGCCAGCAGCTTAAGTCGTGTTTCCTACAATGAGCAGTTCTTC. Its protein is CASSLSRVSYNEQFF. J is TRBJ2-1 and V is TRBV7-3; no clear D gene. Germline values: CDR1 SGHTA, CDR2 FQGTGA. V lost 1 base to trimming and J lost 1 base, with 8 bases between them. CDR3 size: 15 residues.

J is TRBJ2-2 and V is TRBV6-1, with D perhaps TRBD1 (6 bases). The germline V and J ends were trimmed by 4 bases and 4 bases, with 7 bases remaining between them. The CDR3 has 13 residues. The germline gives CDR1 MNHNS, CDR2 SASEGT. The chain's CDR3 is CASSAGATGELFF. The CDR3 nucleotides read TGTGCCAGCAGTGCAGGGGCCACCGGGGAGCTGTTTTTT.

The chain combines TRBV29-1 with TRBJ2-3; D may be TRBD2 (5 bases). V was shortened by 6 bases and J by 4 bases, with 14 bases between the two germline ends. The CDR3 contains 13 residues. Germline V CDR1 and CDR2: SQVTM, ANQGSEA. CDR3 sequence (DNA): TGCAGCGTGCATCCTCGGGAAGCAGATACGCAGTATTTT. Its translation: CSVHPREADTQYF.

This chain uses TRBV28 with TRBJ2-7; 7 bases are a match to TRBD2. Germline V lookup: CDR1 MDHEN, CDR2 SYDVKM. With V trimmed by 5 bases and J by 0 bases, 4 bases remained unmatched. The CDR3 totals 14 residues. The CDR3 DNA reads as TGTGCCAGCAGTAGGAGCGGGACCTCCTACGAGCAGTACTTC. Its translation: CASSRSGTSYEQYF. Full variable domain (missing parts from reference TRBV28 and TRBJ2-7): DVKVTQSSRYLVKRTGEKVFLECVQDMDHENMFWYRQDPGLGLRLIYFSYDVKMKEKGDIPEGYSVSREKKERFSLILESASTNQTSMYLCASSRSGTSYEQYFGPGTRLTVT.

The CDR3 sequence: CASSPGGDPSEQYF. As DNA, the CDR3 is TGTGCCAGCAGTCCGGGGGGAGATCCTAGCGAGCAGTACTTC. The V gene is TRBV7-9, the J gene TRBJ2-7; 7 bases are a match to TRBD2. Trimming cost V 6 bases and J 6 bases; bases outside gene matches: 11. CDR1 is SEHNR and CDR2 is FQNEAQ in the germline V gene (reference sequence). The CDR3 runs 14 residues.

This rearrangement joins TRBV2 to TRBJ2-1; 11 bases line up with TRBD2. The CDR3 has 14 amino acids. V lost 8 bases and J lost 6; bases outside the gene matches: 6. Germline-derived CDR1 and CDR2 are SNHLY and FYNNEI. The chain's CDR3 is CASPPGLAANEQFF. The DNA of the CDR3 is TGTGCCAGCCCCCCGGGACTAGCGGCCAATGAGCAGTTCTTC.

The V call is TRBV4-3, the J call TRBJ2-6; TRBD2 might be the D (6 bases). This CDR3 has 13 residues. Trimming removed 4 bases from V and 8 bases from J, with 9 bases in between. Germline CDR1 is LGHNA and CDR2 is YSLEER. CDR3 sequence: CASSPGRPNVLTF. The CDR3 DNA is TGCGCCAGCAGCCCCGGGAGACCCAACGTCCTGACTTTC.

This sequence joins TRBV7-3 and TRBJ1-2, with D perhaps TRBD1 (6 bases). Germline loops: CDR1 SGHTA, CDR2 FQGTGA. CDR3 length: 16 amino acids. V dropped 2 bases and J dropped 8 bases, with 21 bases sitting between them. The DNA for the CDR3 is TGTGCCAGCAGCTTACAGGGGCCGAAACCTCTTCTAGGCTACACCTTC. Its protein product is CASSLQGPKPLLGYTF.

V and J are TRBV7-8 and TRBJ2-7, with TRBD1 matching 7 bases. CDR1 SGHVS and CDR2 FQNEAQ come from the germline V gene. The CDR3 length is 17 residues. V lost 1 base, J lost 2 bases, and 11 bases stayed unmatched. The CDR3 reads CASSLGVRTGQAYEQYF. DNA of the CDR3: TGTGCCAGCAGCTTAGGAGTCAGGACAGGTCAAGCCTACGAGCAGTACTTC.

This clone appeared once. This chain connects TRBV14 to TRBJ2-3; D not resolved. CDR1 and CDR2 (germline): SGHDN, FVKESK. V lost 0 bases and J 2 bases, leaving 6 bases between the germline ends. There are 14 residues in the CDR3. CDR3 DNA sequence: TGTGCCAGCAGCCAAGAACTAACCACAGATACGCAGTATTTT. This codes for CASSQELTTDTQYF.

The gene calls are TRBV4-2 and TRBJ2-2; 7 bases are a match to TRBD2. V trimming: 5 bases; J trimming: 0 bases; junction bases outside the gene matches: 6. Germline V gene data show CDR1 as LGHNA and CDR2 as YNFKEQ. The length of the CDR3 is 16 residues. The CDR3 loop reads CASSSSGNANTGELFF. The CDR3 coding sequence is TGTGCCAGCAGCTCCAGCGGGAACGCGAACACCGGGGAGCTGTTTTTT.

The DNA for the CDR3 is TGTGCCACCGCTAACAGGGGGCCATCTAACTATGGCTACACCTTC. As protein: CATANRGPSNYGYTF. The chain has TRBV6-5 and TRBJ1-2, with 9 positions matching TRBD1. CDR3 length equals 15 residues. Germline V gene lookup returns CDR1 MNHEY and CDR2 SVGAGI. Unmatched junction bases numbered 9, after V lost 10 bases and J lost 0 bases.

The chain employs TRBV27 and TRBJ1-2; tentative D call: TRBD1 (5 bases). The CDR3 length is 13 residues. Germline loops: CDR1 MNHEY, CDR2 SMNVEV (reference sequence). Trimming cost V 5 bases and J 2 bases, with 9 bases left between them. CDR3 coding DNA: TGTGCCAGCAGTCCCCGACAGAACTATGGCTACACCTTC. Translating gives CASSPRQNYGYTF.

The chain joins TRBV7-6 to TRBJ1-1; TRBD1 matches 7 bases. V lost 5 bases and J lost 1; bases outside the gene matches: 13. Germline CDR1 and CDR2: SGHVS and FNYEAQ. The CDR3 has 17 amino acids. CDR3 sequence (DNA): TGTGCCAGCAGCCTGATTTTCAGCCGGGACAGGAACACTGAAGCTTTCTTT. It is translated as CASSLIFSRDRNTEAFF.

V usage is TRBV14 and J usage is TRBJ2-2, with 9 positions matching TRBD2. CDR1 and CDR2 from the germline V gene are SGHDN and FVKESK. The CDR3 is 14 amino acids. V trimming: 8 bases; J trimming: 4 bases; junction bases outside the gene matches: 5. This CDR3 reads CASGLAGFTGELFF. The DNA for the CDR3 is TGTGCCAGCGGGCTAGCGGGATTCACCGGGGAGCTGTTTTTT. The variable domain in full, completed from reference TRBV14 and TRBJ2-2, reads EAGVTQFPSHSVIEKGQTVTLRCDPISGHDNLYWYRRVMGKEIKFLLHFVKESKQDESGMPNNRFLAERTGGTYSTLKVQPAELEDSGVYFCASGLAGFTGELFFGEGSRLTVL.

The DNA for the CDR3 is TGTGCCACAGCTTTAGCGGGAGTAAGGGAGCAGTACTTC. Encoded protein: CATALAGVREQYF. This rearrangement joins TRBV10-3 to TRBJ2-7, with 9 nucleotides matching TRBD2. This CDR3 contains 13 residues. J was trimmed by 7 bases and V by 10 bases; bases with no gene match: 11. Germline values: CDR1 ENHRY, CDR2 SYGVKD.

The CDR3 loop is CALESGLVFSEQFF. The CDR3 DNA sequence: TGTGCCTTGGAATCGGGACTAGTCTTTAGTGAGCAGTTCTTC. The chain combines TRBV30 with TRBJ2-1, with 8 bases identical to TRBD2. Trimming took 7 bases from V and 9 from J; bases not matched to a gene: 14. CDR3 size: 14 residues. Looked up from germline, CDR1 is GTSNPN and CDR2 is SVGIG (reference sequence).